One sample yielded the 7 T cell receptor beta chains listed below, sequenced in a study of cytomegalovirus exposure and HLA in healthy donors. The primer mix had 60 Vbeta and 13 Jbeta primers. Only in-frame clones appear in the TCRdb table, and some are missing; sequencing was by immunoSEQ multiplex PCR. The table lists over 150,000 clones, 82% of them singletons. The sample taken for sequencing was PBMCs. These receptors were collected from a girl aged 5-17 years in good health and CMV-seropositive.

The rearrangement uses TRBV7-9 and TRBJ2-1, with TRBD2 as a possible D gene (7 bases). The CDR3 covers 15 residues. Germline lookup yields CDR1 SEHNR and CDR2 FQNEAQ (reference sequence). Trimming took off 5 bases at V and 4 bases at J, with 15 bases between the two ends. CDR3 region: CASSPGRGNYNEQFF. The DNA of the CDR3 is TGTGCCAGCAGCCCGGGGAGGGGGAATTACAATGAGCAGTTCTTC.

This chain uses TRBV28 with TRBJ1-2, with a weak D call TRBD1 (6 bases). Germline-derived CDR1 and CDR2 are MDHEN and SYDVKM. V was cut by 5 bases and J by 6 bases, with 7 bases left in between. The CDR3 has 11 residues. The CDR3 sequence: CASSEGDGYTF. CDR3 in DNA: TGTGCCAGCAGTGAGGGGGATGGCTACACCTTC.

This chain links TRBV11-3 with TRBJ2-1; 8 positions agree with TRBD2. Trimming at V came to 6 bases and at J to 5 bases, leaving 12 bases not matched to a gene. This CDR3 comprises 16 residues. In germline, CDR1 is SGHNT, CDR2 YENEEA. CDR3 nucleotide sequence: TGTGCCAGCAGTAGTCGTACTAGCGGTACCAACAATGAGCAGTTCTTC. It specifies CASSSRTSGTNNEQFF.

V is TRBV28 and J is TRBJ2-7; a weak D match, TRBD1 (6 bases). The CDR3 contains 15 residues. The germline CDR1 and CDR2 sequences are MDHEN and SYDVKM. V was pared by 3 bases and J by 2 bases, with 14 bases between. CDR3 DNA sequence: TGTGCCAGCAGTTTGGCCACAGGGTACCCCTACGAGCAGTACTTC. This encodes CASSLATGYPYEQYF.

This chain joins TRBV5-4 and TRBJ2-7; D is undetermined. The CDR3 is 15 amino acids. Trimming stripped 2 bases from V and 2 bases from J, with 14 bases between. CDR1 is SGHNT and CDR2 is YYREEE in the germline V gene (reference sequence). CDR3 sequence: CASSFPVDTTYEQYF. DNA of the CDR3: TGTGCCAGCAGCTTTCCGGTCGACACAACCTACGAGCAGTACTTC.

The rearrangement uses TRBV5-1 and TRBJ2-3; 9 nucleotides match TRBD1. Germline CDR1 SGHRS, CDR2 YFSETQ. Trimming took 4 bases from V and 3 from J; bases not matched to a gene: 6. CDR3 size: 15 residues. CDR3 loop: CASSTGGARTDTQYF. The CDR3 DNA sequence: TGCGCCAGCAGCACAGGGGGCGCGAGAACAGATACGCAGTATTTT.

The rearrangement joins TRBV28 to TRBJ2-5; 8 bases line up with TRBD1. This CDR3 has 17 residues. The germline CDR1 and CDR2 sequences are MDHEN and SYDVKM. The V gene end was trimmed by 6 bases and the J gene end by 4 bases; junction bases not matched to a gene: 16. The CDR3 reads CASSQSPQGAALETQYF. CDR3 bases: TGTGCCAGCAGCCAAAGTCCTCAGGGGGCGGCATTAGAGACCCAGTACTTC.